This entry lists 10 T cell receptor beta chains sequenced from one sample in a study of shared clonotypes between healthy human individuals. The naive CD8 fraction comprised CD45RO-negative cells positively selected for CCR7 and excluded terminally differentiated effector memory CD45RA+ cells. Generated by immunoSEQ multiplex PCR, the TCRdb table keeps only in-frame clones and is missing some. Counted here are some 600,000 clones, approximately 96% occurring once; the ten biggest clones make up 0.095% to 0.13%. The sequencing sample was made of naive CD8+ T cells sorted from blood. These TCRs come from a woman in her twenties or thirties in good health.

V is TRBV9 and J is TRBJ2-7; no definite D call. V shed 4 bases and J shed 2 bases, with 7 bases lying between them. Germline V lookup: CDR1 SGDLS, CDR2 YYNGEE. The CDR3 covers 12 residues. Here the CDR3 reads CASSSSTYEQYF. CDR3 bases: TGTGCCAGCAGCTCAAGCACCTACGAGCAGTACTTC. The complete variable domain, with remaining parts taken from reference TRBV9 and TRBJ2-7, reads DSGVTQTPKHLITATGQRVTLRCSPRSGDLSVYWYQQSLDQGLQFLIQYYNGEERAKGNILERFSAQQFPDLHSELNLSSLELGDSALYFCASSSSTYEQYFGPGTRLTVT.

The genes are TRBV29-1 and TRBJ2-5; D perhaps matches TRBD2 (5 bases). Near its end, the DNA agrees better with TRBJ2-7, so the J call may be wrong. This CDR3 region has 13 residues. Germline V gene data show CDR1 as SQVTM and CDR2 as ANQGSEA. This CDR3 is CSVESGRGYEQYF. In nucleotides, the CDR3 is TGCAGCGTTGAATCGGGGAGAGGCTACGAGCAGTACTTC.

As for this clone: This specimen includes other DNA sequences encoding the same CDR3. J is TRBJ2-1 and V is TRBV6-1; 9 bases line up with TRBD2. This CDR3 has 15 amino acids. V lost 5 bases to trimming and J lost 0 bases; unmatched junction nucleotides: 2. The germline gives CDR1 MNHNS, CDR2 SASEGT. The CDR3 loop is CASSPSGTSYNEQFF. For the CDR3, the DNA is TGTGCCAGCAGTCCTAGCGGGACCTCCTACAATGAGCAGTTCTTC.

In this sample, this clone turned up once. The chain combines TRBV5-6 with TRBJ2-2; 7 bases map to TRBD2. This CDR3 is built from 16 residues. Germline V lookup: CDR1 SGHDT, CDR2 YYEEEE. The V segment lost 0 bases and the J segment 5 bases; nucleotides outside the gene matches: 7. CDR3 loop: CASSLALRESTGELFF. CDR3 DNA sequence: TGTGCCAGCAGCTTGGCCTTGCGGGAGTCGACCGGGGAGCTGTTTTTT.

This sequence joins TRBV6-6 and TRBJ2-3; D call uncertain. Per germline, CDR1 MNHNY and CDR2 SVGAGI (reference sequence). The CDR3 is made up of 16 amino acids. V lost 0 bases to trimming and J lost 0 bases, with 10 bases between them. In DNA form, the CDR3 reads TGTGCCAGCAGTTACTCGAATGTAGCTAGCACAGATACGCAGTATTTT. This gives the protein CASSYSNVASTDTQYF.

Written as DNA, the CDR3 is TGTGCCGCGTCCTGGACAGCCTACGAGCAGTACTTC. It specifies CAASWTAYEQYF. The V gene is TRBV28, the J gene TRBJ2-7; D is perhaps TRBD1 (6 bases). V was trimmed by 11 bases and J by 2 bases, leaving 13 bases between them. The CDR3 totals 12 residues. Germline CDR1 and CDR2: MDHEN and SYDVKM.

The rearrangement uses TRBV7-8 and TRBJ1-3, with D tentatively TRBD1 (5 bases). Germline CDR1 is SGHVS and CDR2 is FQNEAQ. The CDR3 runs 15 residues. V was pared by 5 bases and J by 0 bases, with 11 bases between. The CDR3 nucleotides are TGTGCCAGCAGCACACTTCAGGGCTCTGGAAACACCATATATTTT. It encodes CASSTLQGSGNTIYF. The full variable domain, completed using reference TRBV7-8 and TRBJ1-3, is GAGVSQSPRYKVAKRGQDVALRCDPISGHVSLFWYQQALGQGPEFLTYFQNEAQLDKSGLPSDRFFAERPEGSVSTLKIQRTQQEDSAVYLCASSTLQGSGNTIYFGEGSWLTVV.

This clone has a single count. The chain links TRBV6-5 to TRBJ2-5; 9 bases align to TRBD1. The CDR3 covers 16 residues. J was trimmed by 9 bases and V by 0 bases; bases with no gene match: 11. CDR1 and CDR2 from the germline V gene are MNHEY and SVGAGI. The CDR3 here is CASSYSLGGDRVSQYF. In nucleotides, the CDR3 is TGTGCCAGCAGTTACTCCCTAGGTGGGGACAGGGTTTCCCAGTACTTC.

Points on this clone: This same CDR3 is encoded by further DNA sequences in the sample. The V and J genes are TRBV5-4 and TRBJ2-1; D may be TRBD2 (6 bases). From germline, CDR1 is SGHNT and CDR2 YYREEE (reference sequence). Trimming left V 2 bases short and J 6 bases short, with 9 bases between. This CDR3 is 13 amino acids long. The CDR3 sequence is CASSLGGSNEQFF. The CDR3 DNA follows: TGTGCCAGCAGCTTAGGAGGGAGCAATGAGCAGTTCTTC.

This chain links TRBV11-2 with TRBJ2-5; a weak D match, TRBD2 (6 bases). The germline V and J ends were trimmed by 3 bases and 4 bases, with 18 bases remaining between them. The V gene's germline CDR1 is SGHAT and CDR2 FQNNGV. The CDR3 consists of 16 residues. Here the CDR3 reads CASSFFSEGMGETQYF. CDR3 coding DNA: TGTGCCAGCAGCTTCTTCTCGGAGGGAATGGGAGAGACCCAGTACTTC.